A single sample is the source of the 5 T cell receptor beta chains below, sequenced in a study of T cell clusters in autoimmune cytopenias. TRB amplification used roughly 250 ng of peripheral blood genomic DNA. TRB was amplified by touch-down multiplex PCR, primer pools A and B combined. Reanalyzing the multiplex PCR reads, TCRdb keeps one entry per CDR3 protein, without DNA. The repertoire table contains 1,300 to 1,500 distinct CDR3 sequences. Sample: peripheral blood. These receptors were collected from a human donor with an autoimmune cytopenia or autoimmune hepatitis (not recorded which).

The CDR3 loop reads CASSISMSYNNEQFF. The rearrangement uses TRBV28 and TRBJ2-1. This CDR3 is built from 15 residues. Germline CDR1 and CDR2: MDHEN and SYDVKM.

In terms of frequency, this clonotype is medium-sized. The V call is TRBV18, the J call TRBJ1-1. The CDR3 is 14 amino acids. Germline V lookup: CDR1 KGHSH, CDR2 LQKENI. The CDR3 reads CASSPPAGNTEAFF.

The gene calls are TRBV14 and TRBJ2-5; with no DNA, the TCRdb D assignment of TRBD2 cannot be verified. Germline V gene data show CDR1 as SGHDN and CDR2 as FVKESK. The CDR3 has 13 residues. The CDR3 is CASSQLVQETQYF.

Its frequency marks this clonotype as medium-sized (0.01 to 0.1%). The V gene is TRBV30, the J gene TRBJ2-3; checking the TCRdb D call of TRBD1 is not possible without DNA. Looked up from germline, CDR1 is GTSNPN and CDR2 is SVGIG (reference sequence). The CDR3 is 16 residues long. The CDR3 sequence: CALQGDSGGSTDTQYF.

CDR3 region: CSVPGTGSYNEQFF. V and J are TRBV20-1 and TRBJ2-1; TCRdb's D call, TRBD1, is unchecked because there is no DNA. The germline CDR1 and CDR2 sequences are DFQATT and SNEGSKA (reference sequence). The CDR3 totals 14 residues.